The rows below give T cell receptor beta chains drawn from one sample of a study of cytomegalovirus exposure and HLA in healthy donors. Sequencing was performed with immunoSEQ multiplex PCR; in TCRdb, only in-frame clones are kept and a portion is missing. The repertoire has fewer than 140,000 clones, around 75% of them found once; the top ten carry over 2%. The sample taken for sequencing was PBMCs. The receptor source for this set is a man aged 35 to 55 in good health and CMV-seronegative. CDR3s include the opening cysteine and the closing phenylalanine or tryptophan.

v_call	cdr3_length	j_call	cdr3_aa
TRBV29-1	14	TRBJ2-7	CSALLAGGRYEQYF
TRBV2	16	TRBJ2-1	CASSPLAGGYDNEQFF
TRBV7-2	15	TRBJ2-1	CASSPRTSGGYEQFF
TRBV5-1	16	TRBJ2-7	CASSPGTSGNPYEQYF
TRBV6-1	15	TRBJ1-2	CASSESGTGGYGYTF
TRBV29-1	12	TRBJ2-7	CSVELQTYEQYF
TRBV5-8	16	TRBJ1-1	CASRDGQGRRNTEAFF
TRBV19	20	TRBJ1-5	CASKKTGGGVGRGGNQPQHF
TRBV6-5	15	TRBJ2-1	CASSPPGLRVDEQFF
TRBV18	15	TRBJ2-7	CASSPPAGGLYEQYF
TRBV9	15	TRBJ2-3	CASSVGGGEQSTQYF
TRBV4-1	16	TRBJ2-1	CASSQDWRGDYNEQFF
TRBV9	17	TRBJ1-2	CASSVAPRTDGGDGYTF
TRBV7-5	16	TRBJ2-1	CARSLTCSGGEYEQFF
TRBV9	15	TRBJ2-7	CASSVGTGVLYEQYF
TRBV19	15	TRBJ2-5	CASRDIGTDQETQYF
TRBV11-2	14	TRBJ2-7	CASSSILTAYEQYF
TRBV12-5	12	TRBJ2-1	CASGLDSAEQFF
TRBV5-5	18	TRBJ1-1	CASSFLPGTGHPNTEAFF
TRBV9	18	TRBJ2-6	CASSVRTGSRSGANVLTF
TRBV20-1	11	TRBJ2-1	CSGGWRDEQFF
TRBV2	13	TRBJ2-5	CASSPRVIETQYF
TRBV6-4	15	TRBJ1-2	CASSEQPGQPGGYTF
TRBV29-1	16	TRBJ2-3	CSVEYGAEGGTDTQYF
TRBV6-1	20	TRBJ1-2	CASSEANNFKPTGSPYGYTF
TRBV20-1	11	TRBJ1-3	CSVRAGNTIYF
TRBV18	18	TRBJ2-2	CASSPRLAGGLNTGELFF
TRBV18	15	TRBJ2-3	CASSPTGVRTDTQYF
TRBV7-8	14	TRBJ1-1	CASSPGQRNTEAFF
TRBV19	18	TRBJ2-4	CASSRVAGGELAKNIQYF
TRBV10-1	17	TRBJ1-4	CASSESIPTGPTSELFF
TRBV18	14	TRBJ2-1	CASSPALAGGSQFF
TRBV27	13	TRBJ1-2	CASSFRGLGGYTF
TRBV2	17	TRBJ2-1	CASSEAEAGVTYNEQFF
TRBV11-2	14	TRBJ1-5	CASSLGGSPQPQHF
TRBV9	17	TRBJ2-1	CASSPSGLAGAYNEQFF
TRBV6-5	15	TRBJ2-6	CASSRDRAGANVLTF